This T cell receptor (beta chain) derives from a study of blood T cell repertoires in COVID-19. Study overall: PBMCs, B-cell-depleted T cells, or T cells provided the cDNA or gDNA that made up the material.

Per the original methods: How many nucleated cells were present was estimated from reference gene primer amplification. TCRdb's table, derived via immunoSEQ multiplex PCR, lists solely in-frame clones and lacks some. That table is the source of V, J and clone size, and D and trimming were worked out from the DNA. The sample yields more than 65,000 clones, approximately 82% seen once. CDR3 length: 16 amino acids. V was clipped by 1 base and J by 5 bases, with 17 bases between them. CDR1 SGHVS and CDR2 FQNEAQ come from the germline V gene. The sequence was obtained from a woman older than 75 with acute or convalescent COVID-19. Sequences were obtained from peripheral blood. This chain uses TRBV7-8 with TRBJ2-5, with D possibly being TRBD2 (6 bases). The CDR3 reads CASSLVAGTWGETQYF. CDR3 coding DNA: TGTGCCAGCAGCTTAGTCGCGGGGACTTGGGGGGAGACCCAGTACTTC.